This TCR beta chain was recovered during a study of T-cell reconstitution after alpha-beta-depleted transplantation in children. Study outcomes and limitations: When one year had passed after transplant, most T-cell counts and diversity came from newly produced T cells.

This CDR3 spans 18 amino acids. V gave up 1 base and J gave up 4 bases; unmatched junction bases: 14. Germline CDR1 and CDR2: DFQATT and SNEGSKA (reference sequence). This clonotype came up a few times. Its matching antigen is unknown. Library preparation (for TCRbeta) was performed with unique molecular identifiers. TCRdb reanalysed the PCR reads using MiXCR and keeps one entry per CDR3 protein. This table holds 200,000 to 250,000 distinct CDR3 sequences, more than 20% found once. Sequences were derived from PBMCs, sampled before TCRalphabeta/CD19-depleted stem cell transplant. The chain couples TRBV20-1 to TRBJ2-3; TRBD2 matches at 10 bases. The source is a girl aged 2-10 years with Fanconi anemia, due to receive a stem cell transplant. CDR3 DNA: TGCAGTGCTAGAGTTGCTAGCGGGAGTGTATGGGGCGCAGATACGCAGTATTTT. Its translation is CSARVASGSVWGADTQYF.